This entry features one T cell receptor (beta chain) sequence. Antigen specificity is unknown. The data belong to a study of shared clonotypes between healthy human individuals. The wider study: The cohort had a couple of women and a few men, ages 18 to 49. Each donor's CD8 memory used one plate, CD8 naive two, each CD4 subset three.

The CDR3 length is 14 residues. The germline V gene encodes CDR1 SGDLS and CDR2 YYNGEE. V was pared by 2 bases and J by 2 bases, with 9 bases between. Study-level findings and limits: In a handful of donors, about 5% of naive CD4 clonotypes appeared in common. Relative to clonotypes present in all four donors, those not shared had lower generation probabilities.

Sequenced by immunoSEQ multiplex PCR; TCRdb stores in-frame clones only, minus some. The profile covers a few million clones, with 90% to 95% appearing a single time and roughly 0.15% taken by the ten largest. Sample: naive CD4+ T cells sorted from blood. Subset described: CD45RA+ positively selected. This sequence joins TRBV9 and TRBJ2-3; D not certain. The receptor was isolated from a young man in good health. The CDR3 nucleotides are TGTGCCAGCAGCGTCAGCAGGACCACAGATACGCAGTATTTT. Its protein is CASSVSRTTDTQYF. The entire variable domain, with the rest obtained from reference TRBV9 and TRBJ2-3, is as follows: DSGVTQTPKHLITATGQRVTLRCSPRSGDLSVYWYQQSLDQGLQFLIQYYNGEERAKGNILERFSAQQFPDLHSELNLSSLELGDSALYFCASSVSRTTDTQYFGPGTRLTVL.